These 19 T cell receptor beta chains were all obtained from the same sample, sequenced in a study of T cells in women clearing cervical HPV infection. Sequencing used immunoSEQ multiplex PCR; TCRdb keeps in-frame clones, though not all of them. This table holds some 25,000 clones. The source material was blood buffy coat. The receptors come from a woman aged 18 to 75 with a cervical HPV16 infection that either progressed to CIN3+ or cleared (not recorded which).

The CDR3 loop reads CATQGGEKLFF. The sequenced CDR3 bases are TGTGCCACCCAAGGGGGTGAAAAA. The chain is built from TRBV7-9 and TRBJ1-4; D perhaps matches TRBD1 (6 bases). Sequencing ends 3 residues short of the CDR3 end; the germline J gene provides the rest. Germline assignment: CDR1 SEHNR and CDR2 FQNEAQ (reference sequence). The germline V and J ends were trimmed by 10 bases and 7 bases, with 10 bases remaining between them. This CDR3 contains 11 residues.

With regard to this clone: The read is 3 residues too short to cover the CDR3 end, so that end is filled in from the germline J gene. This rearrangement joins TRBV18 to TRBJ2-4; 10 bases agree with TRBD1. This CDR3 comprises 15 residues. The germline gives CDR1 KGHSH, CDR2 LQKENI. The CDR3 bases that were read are TGTGCCAGCTCACCACGGATGACAGGGGGCGACGGT. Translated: CASSPRMTGGDG. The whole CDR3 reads CASSPRMTGGDGQYF.

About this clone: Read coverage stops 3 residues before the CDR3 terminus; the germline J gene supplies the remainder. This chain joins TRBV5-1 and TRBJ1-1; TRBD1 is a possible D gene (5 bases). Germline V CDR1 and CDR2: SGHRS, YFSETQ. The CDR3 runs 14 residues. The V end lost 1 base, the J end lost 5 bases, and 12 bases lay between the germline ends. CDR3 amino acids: CASSLFQGVTEAFF. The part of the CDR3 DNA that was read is TGCGCCAGCAGCTTGTTTCAAGGGGTAACTGAA.

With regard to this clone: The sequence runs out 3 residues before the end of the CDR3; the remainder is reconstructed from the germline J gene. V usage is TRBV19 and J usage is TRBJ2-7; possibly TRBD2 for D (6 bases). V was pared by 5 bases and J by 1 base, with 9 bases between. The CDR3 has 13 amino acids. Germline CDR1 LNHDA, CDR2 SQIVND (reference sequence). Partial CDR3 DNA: TGTGCCAGTAGTTGGGCGGGGTCCTACGAG. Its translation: CASSWAGSYE. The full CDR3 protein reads CASSWAGSYEQYF.

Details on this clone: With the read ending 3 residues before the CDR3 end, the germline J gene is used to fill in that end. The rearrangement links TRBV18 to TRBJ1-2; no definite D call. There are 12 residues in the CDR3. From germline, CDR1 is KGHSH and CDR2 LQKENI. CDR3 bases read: TGTGCCAGCTCACCAGTTAGCGGGGAC. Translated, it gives CASSPVSGD. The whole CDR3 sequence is CASSPVSGDYTF.

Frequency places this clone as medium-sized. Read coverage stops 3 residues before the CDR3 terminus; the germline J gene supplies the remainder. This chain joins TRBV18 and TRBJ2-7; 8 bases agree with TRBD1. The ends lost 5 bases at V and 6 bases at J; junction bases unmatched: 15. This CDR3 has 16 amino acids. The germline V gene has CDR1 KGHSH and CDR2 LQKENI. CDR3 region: CASSILPGQDGSEQYF. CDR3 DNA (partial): TGTGCCAGCTCAATCTTACCGGGACAGGACGGAAGCGAG.

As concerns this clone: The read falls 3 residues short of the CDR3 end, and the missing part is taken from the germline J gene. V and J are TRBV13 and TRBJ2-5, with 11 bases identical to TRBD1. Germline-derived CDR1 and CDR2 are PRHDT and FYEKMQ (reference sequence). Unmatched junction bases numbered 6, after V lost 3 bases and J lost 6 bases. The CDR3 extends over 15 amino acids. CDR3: CASSFGQGAGKTQYF. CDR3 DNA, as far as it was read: TGTGCCAGCAGCTTCGGACAGGGGGCTGGAAAGACC.

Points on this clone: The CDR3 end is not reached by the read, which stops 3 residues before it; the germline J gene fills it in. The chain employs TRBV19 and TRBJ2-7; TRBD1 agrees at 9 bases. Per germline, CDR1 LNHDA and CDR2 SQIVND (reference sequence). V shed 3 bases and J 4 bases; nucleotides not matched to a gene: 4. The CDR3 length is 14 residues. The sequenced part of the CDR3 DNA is TGTGCCAGTAGTATCCGGGACAGGGAGTACGAG. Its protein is CASSIRDREYE. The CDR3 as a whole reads CASSIRDREYEQYF.

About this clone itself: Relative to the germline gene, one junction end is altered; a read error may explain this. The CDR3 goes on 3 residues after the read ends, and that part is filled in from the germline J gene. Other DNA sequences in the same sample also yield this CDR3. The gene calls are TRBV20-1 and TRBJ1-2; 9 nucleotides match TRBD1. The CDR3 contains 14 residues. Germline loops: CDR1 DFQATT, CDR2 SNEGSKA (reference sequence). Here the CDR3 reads CSARDFRTGDGYTF. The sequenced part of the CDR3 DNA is TGCAGTGCTAGAGATTTCAGGACAGGGGATGGA.

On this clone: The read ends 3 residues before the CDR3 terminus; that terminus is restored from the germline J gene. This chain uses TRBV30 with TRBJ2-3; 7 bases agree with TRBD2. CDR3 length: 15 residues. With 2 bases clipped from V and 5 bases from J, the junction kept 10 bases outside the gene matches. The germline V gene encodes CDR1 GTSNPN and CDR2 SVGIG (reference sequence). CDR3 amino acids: CAWSSERGPGDTQYF. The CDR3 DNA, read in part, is TGTGCCTGGAGTAGCGAGCGGGGTCCTGGAGATACG.

The covered CDR3 bases are TGTGCCAGCAGCTTAACCCCAGGCTACGAG. This sequence encodes CASSLTPGYE. The CDR3 reads in full as CASSLTPGYEQYF. The rearrangement joins TRBV7-3 to TRBJ2-7; D is undetermined. Read coverage stops 3 residues before the CDR3 terminus; the germline J gene supplies the remainder. The CDR3 is made up of 13 amino acids. Germline CDR1 SGHTA, CDR2 FQGTGA. Trimming stripped 0 bases from V and 3 bases from J, with 6 bases between.

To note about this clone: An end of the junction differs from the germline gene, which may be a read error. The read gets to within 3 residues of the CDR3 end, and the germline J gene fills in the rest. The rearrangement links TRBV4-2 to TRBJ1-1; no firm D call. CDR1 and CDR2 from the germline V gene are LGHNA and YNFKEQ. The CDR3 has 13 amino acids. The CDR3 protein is CASSQVMNTEAFF. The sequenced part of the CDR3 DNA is TGCGCCAGCAGCCAAGTAATGAACACTGAA.

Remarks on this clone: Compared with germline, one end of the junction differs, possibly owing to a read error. The sequenced part of the CDR3 DNA is TGTGCTAGCAGCCCAGACAGGGGTCATGAC. It yields the protein CASSPDRGHD. The complete CDR3 reads CASSPDRGHDYTF. This chain uses TRBV7-7 with TRBJ1-2; TRBD1 matches 8 bases. The CDR3 goes on 3 residues after the read ends, and that part is filled in from the germline J gene. CDR1 is SSHAT, CDR2 FNYEAQ, per germline (reference sequence). The CDR3 is made up of 13 amino acids. The whole variable domain, remainder taken from reference TRBV7-7 and TRBJ1-2, is GAGVSQSPRYKVTKRGQDVTLRCDPISSHATLYWYQQALGQGPEFLTYFNYEAQPDKSGLPSDRFSAERPEGSISTLTIQRTEQRDSAMYRCASSPDRGHDYTFGSGTRLTVV.

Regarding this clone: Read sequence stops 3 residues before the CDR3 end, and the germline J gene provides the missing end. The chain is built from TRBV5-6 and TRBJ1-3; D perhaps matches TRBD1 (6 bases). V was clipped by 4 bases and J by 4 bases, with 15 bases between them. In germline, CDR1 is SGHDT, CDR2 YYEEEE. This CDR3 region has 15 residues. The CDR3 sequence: CASSPGTWKGNTIYF. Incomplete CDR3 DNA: TGTGCCAGCAGCCCCGGGACATGGAAAGGAAACACC.

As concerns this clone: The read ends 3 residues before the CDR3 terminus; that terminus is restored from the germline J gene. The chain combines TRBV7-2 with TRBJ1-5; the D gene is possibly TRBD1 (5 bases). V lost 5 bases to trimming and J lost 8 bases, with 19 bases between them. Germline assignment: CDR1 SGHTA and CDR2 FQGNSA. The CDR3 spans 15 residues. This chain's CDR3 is CASSPNSGGWEPQHF. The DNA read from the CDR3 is TGTGCCAGCAGCCCTAATAGCGGGGGTTGGGAGCCC.

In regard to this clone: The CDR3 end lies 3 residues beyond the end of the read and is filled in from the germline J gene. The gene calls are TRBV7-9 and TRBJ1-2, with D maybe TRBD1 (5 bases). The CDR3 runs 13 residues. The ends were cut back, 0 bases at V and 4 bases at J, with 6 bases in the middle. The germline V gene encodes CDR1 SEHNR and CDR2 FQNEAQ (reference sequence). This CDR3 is CASSLAQGYGYTF. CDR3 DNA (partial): TGTGCCAGCAGCTTAGCGCAGGGCTATGGC.

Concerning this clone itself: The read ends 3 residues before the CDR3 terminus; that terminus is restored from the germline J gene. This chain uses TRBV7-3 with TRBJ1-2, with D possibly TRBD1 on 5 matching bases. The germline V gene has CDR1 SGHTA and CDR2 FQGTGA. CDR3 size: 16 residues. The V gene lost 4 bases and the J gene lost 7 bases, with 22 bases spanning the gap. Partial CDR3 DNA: TGTGCCAGCAGCTCGGGGGACCAGGCTCGGGGTGTTGGC. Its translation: CASSSGDQARGVG. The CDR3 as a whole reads CASSSGDQARGVGYTF.

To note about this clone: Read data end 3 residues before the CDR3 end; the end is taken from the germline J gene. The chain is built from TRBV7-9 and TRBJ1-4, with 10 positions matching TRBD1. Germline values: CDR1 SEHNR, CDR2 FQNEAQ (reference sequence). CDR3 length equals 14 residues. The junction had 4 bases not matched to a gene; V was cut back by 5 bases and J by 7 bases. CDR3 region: CASSTGTGVEKLFF. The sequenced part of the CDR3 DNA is TGTGCCAGCAGCACCGGGACAGGGGTTGAAAAA.

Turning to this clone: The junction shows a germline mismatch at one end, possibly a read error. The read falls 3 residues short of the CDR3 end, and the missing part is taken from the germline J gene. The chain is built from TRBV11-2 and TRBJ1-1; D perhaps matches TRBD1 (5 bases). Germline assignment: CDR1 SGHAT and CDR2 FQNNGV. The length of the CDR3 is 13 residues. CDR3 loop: CASSLGQPPEAFF. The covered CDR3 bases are TGTGCCAGCAGCTTAGGACAGCCCCCTGAG.